One sample yielded the 4 T cell receptor beta chains listed below, sequenced in a study of cytomegalovirus exposure and HLA in healthy donors. The PCR employed 60 Vbeta primers together with 13 Jbeta primers. The data were produced by immunoSEQ multiplex PCR, yet TCRdb's version contains in-frame clones alone and is incomplete. The sample gives some 90,000 clones, roughly four fifths of which show up once; around 0.63% is in the top ten. Sequences were obtained from PBMCs. These receptors originate from a man aged 25 to 45 in good health and CMV-seronegative.

The chain combines TRBV7-3 with TRBJ1-1; 7 bases agree with TRBD1. With V trimmed by 4 bases and J by 0 bases, 8 bases remained unmatched. Germline lookup yields CDR1 SGHTA and CDR2 FQGTGA. This CDR3 is built from 16 residues. CDR3 sequence (DNA): TGTGCCAGCAGCTCCTCGGGACAGACGGTGAACACTGAAGCTTTCTTT. Its translation is CASSSSGQTVNTEAFF.

Regarding this clone: No DNA is shown, since the ends of the CDR3 on it are uncertain; the CDR3 is the one TCRdb lists. The chain recombines TRBV21-1 with TRBJ2-1; TRBD2, the table's D call, lacks a check against the DNA. TRBV21-1 represents a pseudogene. The CDR3 is 14 amino acids in total, end residues counted. The CDR3 loop is CASSRWGGGNEQFF.

As DNA, the CDR3 is TGCGCCAGCAGCTTGGCCGGGACTAGTGGAGGTGAGCAGTTCTTC. This translates into CASSLAGTSGGEQFF. J is TRBJ2-1 and V is TRBV5-1, with 8 bases lining up with TRBD2. Germline V CDR1 and CDR2: SGHRS, YFSETQ. The V segment lost 0 bases and the J segment 9 bases; nucleotides outside the gene matches: 8. The CDR3 contains 15 residues.

This chain joins TRBV9 and TRBJ2-1, with 11 bases fitting TRBD2. The CDR3 sequence is 19 residues long. Germline V gene lookup returns CDR1 SGDLS and CDR2 YYNGEE. Germline trimming cut 4 bases from V and 2 bases from J; bases unmatched to any gene: 14. This chain's CDR3 is CASSLRGLAGGKTYNEQFF. CDR3 nucleotides: TGTGCCAGCAGCCTCAGAGGGCTAGCGGGAGGTAAGACCTACAATGAGCAGTTCTTC.